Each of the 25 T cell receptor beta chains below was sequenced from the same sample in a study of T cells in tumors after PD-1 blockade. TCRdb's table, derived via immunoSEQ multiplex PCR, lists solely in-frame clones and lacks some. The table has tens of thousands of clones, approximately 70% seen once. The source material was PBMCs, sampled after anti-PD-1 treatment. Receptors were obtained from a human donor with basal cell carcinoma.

The CDR3 coding sequence is TGCGCCAGCAGCTTGGCAAGCGATTCACCCCTCCACTTT. This sequence encodes CASSLASDSPLHF. V and J are TRBV5-1 and TRBJ1-6; D remains ambiguous. Germline V gene data show CDR1 as SGHRS and CDR2 as YFSETQ. There are 13 residues in the CDR3. V lost 0 bases and J lost 8, with 6 bases in between. The full variable domain, with the rest looked up from reference TRBV5-1 and TRBJ1-6, is KAGVTQTPRYLIKTRGQQVTLSCSPISGHRSVSWYQQTPGQGLQFLFEYFSETQRNKGNFPGRFSGRQFSNSRSEMNVSTLELGDSALYLCASSLASDSPLHFGNGTRLTVT.

The CDR3 spells CASSLYRNTEAFF. CDR3 sequence (DNA): TGTGCCAGCAGCTTATACCGGAACACTGAAGCTTTCTTT. The genes are TRBV13 and TRBJ1-1; D is unresolved. CDR3 length: 13 amino acids. The ends were cut back, 2 bases at V and 1 base at J, with 5 bases in the middle. Germline CDR1 PRHDT, CDR2 FYEKMQ (reference sequence).

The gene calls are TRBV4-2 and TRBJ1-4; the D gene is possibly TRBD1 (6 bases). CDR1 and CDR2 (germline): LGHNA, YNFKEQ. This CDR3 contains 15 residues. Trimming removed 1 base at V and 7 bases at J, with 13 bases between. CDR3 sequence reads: CASSQAQGNPEKLFF. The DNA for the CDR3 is TGTGCCAGCAGCCAAGCGCAGGGGAATCCTGAAAAACTGTTTTTT.

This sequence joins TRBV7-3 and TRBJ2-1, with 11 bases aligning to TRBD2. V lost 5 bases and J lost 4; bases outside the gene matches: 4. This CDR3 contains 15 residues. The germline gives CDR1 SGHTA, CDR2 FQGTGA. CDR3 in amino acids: CASSPTSGAYNEQFF. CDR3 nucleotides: TGTGCCAGCAGCCCGACTAGCGGGGCGTACAATGAGCAGTTCTTC.

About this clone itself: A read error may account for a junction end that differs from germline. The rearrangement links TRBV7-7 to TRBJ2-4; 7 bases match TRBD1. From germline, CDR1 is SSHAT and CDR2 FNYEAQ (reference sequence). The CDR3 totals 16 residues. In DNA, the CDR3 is TGTGCTAGCAGCTGGGGCCAGGGGGTAGCCAAAAACATTCAGTACTTC. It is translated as CASSWGQGVAKNIQYF.

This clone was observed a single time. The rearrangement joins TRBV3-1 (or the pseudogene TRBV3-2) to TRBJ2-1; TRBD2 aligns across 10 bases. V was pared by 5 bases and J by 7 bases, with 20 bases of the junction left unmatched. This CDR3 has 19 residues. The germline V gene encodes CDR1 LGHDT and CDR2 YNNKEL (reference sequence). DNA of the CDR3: TGTGCCAGCAGCAGTAAATCGAGCGGGGGGGCCCCTCCTCCAAATGAGCAGTTCTTC. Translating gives CASSSKSSGGAPPPNEQFF.

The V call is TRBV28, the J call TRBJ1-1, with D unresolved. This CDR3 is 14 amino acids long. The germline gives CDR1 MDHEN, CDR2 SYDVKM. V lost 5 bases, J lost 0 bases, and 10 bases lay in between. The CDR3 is CASSPFSLNTEAFF. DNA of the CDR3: TGTGCCAGCAGTCCGTTTTCGTTGAACACTGAAGCTTTCTTT.

For the CDR3, the DNA is TGTGCCAGCAGCCGAAATACGGGTACTAATGAAAAACTGTTTTTT. It yields the protein CASSRNTGTNEKLFF. This chain joins TRBV14 and TRBJ1-4; D is uncertain. With 4 bases removed from V and 2 bases from J, the gap between germline ends came to 11 bases. CDR1 is SGHDN, CDR2 FVKESK, per germline. There are 15 residues in the CDR3. The full variable domain, in which reference TRBV14 and TRBJ1-4 provide the parts outside the CDR3, is EAGVTQFPSHSVIEKGQTVTLRCDPISGHDNLYWYRRVMGKEIKFLLHFVKESKQDESGMPNNRFLAERTGGTYSTLKVQPAELEDSGVYFCASSRNTGTNEKLFFGSGTQLSVL.

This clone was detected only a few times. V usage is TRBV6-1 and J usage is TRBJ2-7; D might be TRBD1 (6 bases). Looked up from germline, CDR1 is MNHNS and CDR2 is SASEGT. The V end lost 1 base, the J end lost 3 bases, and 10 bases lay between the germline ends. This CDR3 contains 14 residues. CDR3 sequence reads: CASSEGTEVYEQYF. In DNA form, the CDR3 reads TGTGCCAGCAGTGAAGGGACAGAGGTCTACGAGCAGTACTTC.

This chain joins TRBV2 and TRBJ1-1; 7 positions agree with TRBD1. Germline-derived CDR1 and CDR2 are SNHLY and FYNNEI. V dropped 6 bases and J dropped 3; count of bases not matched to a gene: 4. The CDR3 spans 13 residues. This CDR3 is CASRQGPDTEAFF. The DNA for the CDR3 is TGTGCCAGCAGACAGGGGCCGGACACTGAAGCTTTCTTT.

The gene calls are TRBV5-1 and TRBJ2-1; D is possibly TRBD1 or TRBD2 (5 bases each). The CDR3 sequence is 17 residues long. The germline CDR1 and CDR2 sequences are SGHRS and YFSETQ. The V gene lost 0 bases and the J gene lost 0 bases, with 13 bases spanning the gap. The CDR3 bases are TGCGCCAGCAGCTTGGCCTGGGGGAGCCGCTCCTACAATGAGCAGTTCTTC. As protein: CASSLAWGSRSYNEQFF. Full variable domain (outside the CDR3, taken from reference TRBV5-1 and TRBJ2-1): KAGVTQTPRYLIKTRGQQVTLSCSPISGHRSVSWYQQTPGQGLQFLFEYFSETQRNKGNFPGRFSGRQFSNSRSEMNVSTLELGDSALYLCASSLAWGSRSYNEQFFGPGTRLTVL.

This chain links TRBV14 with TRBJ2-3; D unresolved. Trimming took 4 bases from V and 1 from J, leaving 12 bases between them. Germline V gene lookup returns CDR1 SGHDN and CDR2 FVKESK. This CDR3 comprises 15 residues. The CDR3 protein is CASSPTARGTDTQYF. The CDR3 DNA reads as TGTGCCAGCAGCCCGACCGCCCGGGGCACAGATACGCAGTATTTT.

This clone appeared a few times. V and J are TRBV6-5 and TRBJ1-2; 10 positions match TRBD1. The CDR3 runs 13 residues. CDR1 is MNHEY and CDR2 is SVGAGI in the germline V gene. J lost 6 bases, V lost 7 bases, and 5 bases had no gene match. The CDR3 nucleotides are TGTGCCAGCACTCGGACAGGGGGAAATGGCTACACCTTC. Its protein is CASTRTGGNGYTF.

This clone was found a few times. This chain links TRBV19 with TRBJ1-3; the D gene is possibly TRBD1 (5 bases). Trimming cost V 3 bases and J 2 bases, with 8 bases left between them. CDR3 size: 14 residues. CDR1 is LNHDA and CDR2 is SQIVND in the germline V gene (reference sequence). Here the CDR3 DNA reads TGTGCCAGTAGTATGGCGGGGGCTGGAAACACCATATATTTT. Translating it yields CASSMAGAGNTIYF.

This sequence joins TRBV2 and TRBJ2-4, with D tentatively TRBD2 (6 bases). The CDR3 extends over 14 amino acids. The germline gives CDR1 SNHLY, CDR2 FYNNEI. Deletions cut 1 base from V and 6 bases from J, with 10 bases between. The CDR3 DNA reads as TGTGCCAGCAGTGAAGGTGCTAGCGTAAACATTCAGTACTTC. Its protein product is CASSEGASVNIQYF.

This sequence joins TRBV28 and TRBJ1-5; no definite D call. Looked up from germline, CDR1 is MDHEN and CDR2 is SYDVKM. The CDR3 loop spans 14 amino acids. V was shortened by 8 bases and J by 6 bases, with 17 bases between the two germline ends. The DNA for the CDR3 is TGTGCCAGCGATCATGGAGGAGTTGGTCAGCCCCAGCATTTT. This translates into CASDHGGVGQPQHF.

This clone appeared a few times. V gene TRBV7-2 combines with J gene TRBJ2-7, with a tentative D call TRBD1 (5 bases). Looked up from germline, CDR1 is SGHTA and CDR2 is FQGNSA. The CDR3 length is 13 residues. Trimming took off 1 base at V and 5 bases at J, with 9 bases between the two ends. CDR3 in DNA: TGTGCCAGCAGCTTAGTCCGCAGGGACGAGCAGTACTTC. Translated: CASSLVRRDEQYF.

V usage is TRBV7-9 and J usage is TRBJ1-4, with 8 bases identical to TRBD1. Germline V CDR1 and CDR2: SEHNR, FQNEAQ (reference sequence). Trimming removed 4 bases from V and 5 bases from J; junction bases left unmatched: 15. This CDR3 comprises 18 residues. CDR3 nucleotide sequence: TGTGCCAGCAGCTCTCCGACGGGACAGGTCTCCGTAAATGAAAAACTGTTTTTT. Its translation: CASSSPTGQVSVNEKLFF.

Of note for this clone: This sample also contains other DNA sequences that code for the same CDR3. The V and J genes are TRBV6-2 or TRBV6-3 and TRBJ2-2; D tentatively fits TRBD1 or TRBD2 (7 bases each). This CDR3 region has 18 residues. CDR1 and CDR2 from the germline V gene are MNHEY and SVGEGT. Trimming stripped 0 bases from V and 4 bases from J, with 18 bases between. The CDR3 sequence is CASSYSRRGRGGTGELFF. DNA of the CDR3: TGTGCCAGCAGTTACTCGAGGAGGGGCAGGGGGGGCACCGGGGAGCTGTTTTTT.

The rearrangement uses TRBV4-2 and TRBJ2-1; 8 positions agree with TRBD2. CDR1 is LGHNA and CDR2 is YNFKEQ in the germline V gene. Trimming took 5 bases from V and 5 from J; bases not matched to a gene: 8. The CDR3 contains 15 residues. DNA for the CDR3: TGTGCCAGCAGCGGGCGGGGGGAGTGGGACAATGAGCAGTTCTTC. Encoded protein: CASSGRGEWDNEQFF.

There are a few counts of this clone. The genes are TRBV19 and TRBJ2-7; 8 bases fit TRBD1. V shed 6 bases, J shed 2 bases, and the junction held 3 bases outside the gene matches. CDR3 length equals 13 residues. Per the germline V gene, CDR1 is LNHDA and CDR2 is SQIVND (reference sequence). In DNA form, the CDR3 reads TGTGCCAGTAGCACAGGGGGGACCTACGAGCAGTACTTC. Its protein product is CASSTGGTYEQYF.

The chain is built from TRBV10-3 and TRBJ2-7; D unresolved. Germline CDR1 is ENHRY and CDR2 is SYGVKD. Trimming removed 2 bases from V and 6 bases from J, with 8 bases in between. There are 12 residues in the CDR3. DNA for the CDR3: TGTGCCATCAGTGAGCGCTCAGGCGAGCAGTACTTC. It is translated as CAISERSGEQYF.

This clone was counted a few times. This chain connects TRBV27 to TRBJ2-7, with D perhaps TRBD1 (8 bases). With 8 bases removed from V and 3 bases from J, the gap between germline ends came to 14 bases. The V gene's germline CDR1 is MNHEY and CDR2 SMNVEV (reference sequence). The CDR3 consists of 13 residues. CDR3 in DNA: TGTGCCAGCGCACAGGGGGGGTTCTACGAGCAGTACTTC. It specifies CASAQGGFYEQYF.

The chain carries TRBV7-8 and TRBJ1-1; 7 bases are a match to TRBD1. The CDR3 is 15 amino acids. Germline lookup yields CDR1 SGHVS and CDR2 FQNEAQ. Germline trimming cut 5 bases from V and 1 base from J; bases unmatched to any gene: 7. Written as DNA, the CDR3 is TGTGCCAGCAGCCCCCGCAGGGGGTGGAACACTGAAGCTTTCTTT. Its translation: CASSPRRGWNTEAFF. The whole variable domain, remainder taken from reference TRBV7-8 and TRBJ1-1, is GAGVSQSPRYKVAKRGQDVALRCDPISGHVSLFWYQQALGQGPEFLTYFQNEAQLDKSGLPSDRFFAERPEGSVSTLKIQRTQQEDSAVYLCASSPRRGWNTEAFFGQGTRLTVV.

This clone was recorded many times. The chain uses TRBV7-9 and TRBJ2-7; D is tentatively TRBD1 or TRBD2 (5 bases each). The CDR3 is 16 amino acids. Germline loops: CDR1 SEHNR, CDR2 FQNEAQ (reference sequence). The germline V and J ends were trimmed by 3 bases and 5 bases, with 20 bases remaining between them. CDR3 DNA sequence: TGTGCCAGCAGCTTTACAGGAGAGGGCCGGCCCCACGAGCAGTACTTC. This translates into CASSFTGEGRPHEQYF.